These T cell receptor beta chains were read from a single sample in a study of cytotoxic CD8 clonotypes in ibrutinib-treated CLL. This table comes from immunoSEQ multiplex PCR, and its TCRdb copy is limited to in-frame clones, with some not included. This table has more than 85,000 clones, roughly three quarters appearing once. Sequencing used PBMCs, obtained after 24 months of ibrutinib treatment. All receptors come from a human donor with chronic lymphocytic leukemia. CDR3s include the opening cysteine and the closing phenylalanine or tryptophan. The D gene is left open where the match is weak. Clone size is shown for a subset of rows, as once, few, many or a class of expanded clone.

>TRBJ2-7|TRBV4-2|-|TRBD1
CASSQGRDRGYEQYF
TGTGCCAGCAGCCAAGGTCGCGACAGGGGTTACGAGCAGTACTTC
>TRBJ2-7|TRBV19|once|-
CASSMGGGDTYEQYF
TGTGCCAGTAGTATGGGTGGGGGCGACACCTACGAGCAGTACTTC
>TRBJ1-5|TRBV5-1|few|-
CASSLGHRDQPQHF
TGCGCCAGCAGCTTGGGGCACAGAGATCAGCCCCAGCATTTT
>TRBJ2-1|TRBV5-1|-|-
CASRPPGAGQFF
TGCGCCAGCAGGCCTCCCGGTGCGGGGCAGTTCTTC
>TRBJ1-4|TRBV15|-|TRBD1
CATPGTGGGRPNEKLFF
TGTGCCACCCCCGGGACAGGGGGGGGTAGGCCTAATGAAAAACTGTTTTTT
>TRBJ2-1|TRBV9|-|TRBD2
CASSAPGTSGNNEQFF
TGTGCCAGCAGCGCTCCCGGGACTAGCGGCAACAATGAGCAGTTCTTC
>TRBJ2-3|TRBV4-1|-|TRBD2
CASSRTDEGFSAGEGNTQYF
TGCGCCAGCAGCAGGACAGATGAGGGGTTTTCAGCGGGAGAGGGGAATACGCAGTATTTT
>TRBJ2-2|TRBV7-8|once|-
CASSLQENTGELFF
TGTGCCAGCAGCTTACAGGAGAACACCGGGGAGCTGTTTTTT
>TRBJ2-1|TRBV9|-|-
CASSPTSDQPNEQFF
TGTGCCAGCAGCCCCACATCGGACCAGCCCAATGAGCAGTTCTTC
>TRBJ1-2|TRBV6-5|-|-
CASSRDYVNYGYTF
TGTGCCAGCAGCCGAGATTACGTTAACTATGGCTACACCTTC
>TRBJ2-7|TRBV27|-|-
CASRALSSYEQYF
TGTGCCAGCCGCGCCCTGTCCTCCTACGAGCAGTACTTC
>TRBJ2-5|TRBV9|-|-
CASSASNEETQYF
TGTGCCAGCAGCGCCTCGAACGAAGAGACCCAGTACTTC
>TRBJ2-3|TRBV6-1|once|TRBD2
CASSRTSGRGDTQYF
TGTGCCAGCAGTAGAACTAGCGGGAGAGGGGATACGCAGTATTTT
>TRBJ2-2|TRBV28|once|TRBD1
CASSLMGQGTGELFF
TGTGCCAGCAGTTTAATGGGACAGGGTACCGGGGAGCTGTTTTTT
>TRBJ1-2|TRBV10-3|-|-
CAISELGQGPNYGYTF
TGTGCCATCAGTGAGTTAGGGCAGGGCCCTAACTATGGCTACACCTTC
>TRBJ2-3|TRBV30|-|-
CAWSTRASRDTQYF
TGTGCCTGGAGTACGAGGGCGAGCAGAGATACGCAGTATTTT
>TRBJ2-7|TRBV18|-|-
CASSPISDSYEQYF
TGTGCCAGCTCACCGATTAGCGACTCCTACGAGCAGTACTTC
>TRBJ2-3|TRBV6-6|-|-
CASINTGQKGDTQYF
TGTGCCAGCATTAATACGGGACAAAAGGGTGATACGCAGTATTTT